Below, 3 T cell receptor beta chains from the same sample are listed, as sequenced in a study of CD8 T cells in ankylosing spondylitis. TCRdb re-called the 5' RACE reads with MiXCR, one entry per CDR3 protein. Of approximately 520,000 distinct CDR3 sequences in the sample, roughly 5.3% were seen once. For these TCRs, the target antigens are not known. General study results and limits: Made up of several highly homologous variants, a TCR beta motif appeared characteristic of ankylosing spondylitis blood.

Specimen: blood, either unsorted or a sorted T cell fraction (not recorded which). These TCRs come from a male donor with ankylosing spondylitis.

This clonotype was counted at least ten times. The rearrangement links TRBV12-3 or TRBV12-4 to TRBJ2-5; the D gene is possibly TRBD2 (6 bases). Trimming shortened V by 7 bases and J by 4 bases, and 16 bases separated the two germline ends. The CDR3 runs 14 residues. Written as DNA, the CDR3 is TGTGCCAGCACCCCAACCCTAGCGACAGAGACCCAGTACTTC. Residues: CASTPTLATETQYF.

V and J are TRBV12-3 or TRBV12-4 and TRBJ2-7; TRBD2 matches 7 bases. The V gene end was trimmed by 3 bases and the J gene end by 2 bases; junction bases not matched to a gene: 4. The CDR3 is 14 residues long. Here the CDR3 reads CASSFLGGTYEQYF. The CDR3 DNA is TGTGCCAGCAGTTTCCTCGGGGGGACCTACGAGCAGTACTTC.

This clonotype was counted ten times or more. The rearrangement uses TRBV29-1 and TRBJ2-7; D remains unclear. The V end was cut by 6 bases, the J end by 1 base, with 10 bases between. Germline V CDR1 and CDR2: SQVTM, ANQGSEA. There are 12 residues in the CDR3. CDR3 protein: CSVETPSYEQYF. CDR3 coding DNA: TGCAGCGTCGAGACTCCATCCTACGAGCAGTACTTC.